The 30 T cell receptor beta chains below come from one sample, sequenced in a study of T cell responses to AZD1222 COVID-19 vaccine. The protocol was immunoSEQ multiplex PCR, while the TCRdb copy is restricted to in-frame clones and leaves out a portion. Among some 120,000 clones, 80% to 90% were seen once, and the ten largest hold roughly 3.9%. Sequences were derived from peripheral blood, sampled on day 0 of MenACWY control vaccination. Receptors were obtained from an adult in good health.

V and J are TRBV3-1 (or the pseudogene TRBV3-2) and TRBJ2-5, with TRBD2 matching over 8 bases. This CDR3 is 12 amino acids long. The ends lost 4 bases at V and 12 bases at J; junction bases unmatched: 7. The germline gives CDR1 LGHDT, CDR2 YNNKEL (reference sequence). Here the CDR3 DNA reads TGTGCCAGCAGCCTCCCTCCGCGGGGGGAGTACTTC. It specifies CASSLPPRGEYF.

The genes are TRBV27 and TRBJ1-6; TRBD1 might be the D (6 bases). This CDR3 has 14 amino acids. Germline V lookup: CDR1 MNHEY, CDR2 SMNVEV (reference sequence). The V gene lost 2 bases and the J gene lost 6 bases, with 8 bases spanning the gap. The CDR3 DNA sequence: TGTGCCAGCAGTTTACGACAGGTTAATTCACCCCTCCACTTT. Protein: CASSLRQVNSPLHF.

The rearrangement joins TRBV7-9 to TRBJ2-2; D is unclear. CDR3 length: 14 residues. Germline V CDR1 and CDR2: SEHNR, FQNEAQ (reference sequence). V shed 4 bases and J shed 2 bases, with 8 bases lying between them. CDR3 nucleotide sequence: TGTGCCAGCAGCTGGAGCTCCAACACCGGGGAGCTGTTTTTT. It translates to CASSWSSNTGELFF.

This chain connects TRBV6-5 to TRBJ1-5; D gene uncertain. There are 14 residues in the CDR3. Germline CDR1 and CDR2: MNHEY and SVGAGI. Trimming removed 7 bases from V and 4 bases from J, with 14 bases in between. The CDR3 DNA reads TGTGCCAGCACGTCCCGGGGAACAAATCAGCCCCAGCATTTT. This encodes CASTSRGTNQPQHF.

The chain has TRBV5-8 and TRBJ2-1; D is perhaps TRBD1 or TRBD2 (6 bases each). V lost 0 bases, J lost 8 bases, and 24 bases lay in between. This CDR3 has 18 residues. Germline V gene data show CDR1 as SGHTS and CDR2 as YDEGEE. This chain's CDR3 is CASSLGQGGGPPDHEQFF. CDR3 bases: TGTGCCAGCAGCTTGGGACAAGGGGGAGGTCCCCCCGACCATGAGCAGTTCTTC.

The CDR3 loop is CASSDDSRGVSYGYTF. The CDR3 region has the DNA TGTGCCAGCAGTGATGATTCCAGGGGAGTATCCTATGGCTACACCTTC. The chain recombines TRBV6-1 with TRBJ1-2; D may be TRBD1 (6 bases). There are 16 residues in the CDR3. V was clipped by 3 bases and J by 4 bases, with 18 bases between them. Germline V CDR1 and CDR2: MNHNS, SASEGT.

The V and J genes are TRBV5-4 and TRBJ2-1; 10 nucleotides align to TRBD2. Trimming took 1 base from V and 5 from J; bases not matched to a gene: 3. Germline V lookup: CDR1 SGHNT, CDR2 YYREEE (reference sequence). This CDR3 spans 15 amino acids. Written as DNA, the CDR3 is TGTGCCAGCAGCTTGCCCAGCGGGGGGGACAATGAGCAGTTCTTC. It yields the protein CASSLPSGGDNEQFF.

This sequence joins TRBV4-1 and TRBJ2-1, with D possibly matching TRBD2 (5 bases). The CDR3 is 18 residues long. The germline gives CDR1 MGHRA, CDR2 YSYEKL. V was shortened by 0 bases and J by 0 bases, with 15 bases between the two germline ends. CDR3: CASSQDISGHGSYNEQFF. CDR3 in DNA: TGCGCCAGCAGCCAAGATATCAGCGGTCATGGCTCCTACAATGAGCAGTTCTTC.

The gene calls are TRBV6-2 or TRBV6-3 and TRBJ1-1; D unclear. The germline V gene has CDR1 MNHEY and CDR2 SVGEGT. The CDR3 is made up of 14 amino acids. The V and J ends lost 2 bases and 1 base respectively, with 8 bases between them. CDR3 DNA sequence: TGTGCCAGCAGTTACGGTTCAGGGAACACTGAAGCTTTCTTT. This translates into CASSYGSGNTEAFF.

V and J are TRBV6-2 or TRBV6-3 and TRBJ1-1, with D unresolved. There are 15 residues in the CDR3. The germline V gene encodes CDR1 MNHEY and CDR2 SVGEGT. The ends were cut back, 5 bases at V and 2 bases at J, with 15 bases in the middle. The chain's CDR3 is CASSPPNRRNTEAFF. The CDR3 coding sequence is TGTGCCAGCAGTCCCCCTAACAGAAGAAACACTGAAGCTTTCTTT.

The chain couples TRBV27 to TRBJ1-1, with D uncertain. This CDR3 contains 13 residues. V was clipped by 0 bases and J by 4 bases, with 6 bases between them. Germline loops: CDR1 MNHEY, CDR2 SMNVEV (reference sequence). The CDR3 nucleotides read TGTGCCAGCAGTTTATCTCTAGGCACTGAAGCTTTCTTT. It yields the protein CASSLSLGTEAFF.

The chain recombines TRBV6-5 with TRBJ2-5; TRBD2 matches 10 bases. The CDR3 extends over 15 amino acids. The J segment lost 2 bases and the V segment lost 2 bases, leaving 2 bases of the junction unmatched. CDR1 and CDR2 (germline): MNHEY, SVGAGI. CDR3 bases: TGTGCCAGCAGTTACGTACTAGCGGGGCAAGAGACCCAGTACTTC. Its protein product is CASSYVLAGQETQYF.

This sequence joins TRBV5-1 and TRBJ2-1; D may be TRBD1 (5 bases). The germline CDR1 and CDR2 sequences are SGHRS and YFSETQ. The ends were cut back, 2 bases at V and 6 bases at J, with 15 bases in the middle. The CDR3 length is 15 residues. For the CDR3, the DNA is TGCGCCAGCAGCTTTCTAAGGGGCTCGGGCAATGAGCAGTTCTTC. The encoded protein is CASSFLRGSGNEQFF.

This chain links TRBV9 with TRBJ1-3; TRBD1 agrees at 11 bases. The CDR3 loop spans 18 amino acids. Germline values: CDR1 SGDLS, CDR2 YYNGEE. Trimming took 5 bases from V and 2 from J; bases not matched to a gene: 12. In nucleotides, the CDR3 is TGTGCCAGCAGTTACACAGCCGGGACAGGGGGTCCTGGAAACACCATATATTTT. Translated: CASSYTAGTGGPGNTIYF.

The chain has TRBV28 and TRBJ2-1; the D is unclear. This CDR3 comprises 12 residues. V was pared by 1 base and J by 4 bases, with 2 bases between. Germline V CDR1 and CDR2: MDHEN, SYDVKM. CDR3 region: CASSLSYNEQFF. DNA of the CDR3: TGTGCCAGCAGTTTATCTTACAATGAGCAGTTCTTC.

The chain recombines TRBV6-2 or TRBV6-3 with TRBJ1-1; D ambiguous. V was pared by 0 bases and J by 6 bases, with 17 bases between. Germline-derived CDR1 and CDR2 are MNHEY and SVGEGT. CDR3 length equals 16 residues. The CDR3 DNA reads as TGTGCCAGCAGTTACTCGACTCGGCAATCGGGCGCTGAAGCTTTCTTT. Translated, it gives CASSYSTRQSGAEAFF.

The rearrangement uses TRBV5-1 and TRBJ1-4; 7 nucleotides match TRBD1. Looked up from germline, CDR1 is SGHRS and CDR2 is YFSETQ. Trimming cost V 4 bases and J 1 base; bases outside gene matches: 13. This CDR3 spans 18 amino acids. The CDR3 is CASSELPGGSGTNEKLFF. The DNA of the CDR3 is TGCGCCAGCAGCGAACTTCCAGGGGGGTCAGGAACTAATGAAAAACTGTTTTTT.

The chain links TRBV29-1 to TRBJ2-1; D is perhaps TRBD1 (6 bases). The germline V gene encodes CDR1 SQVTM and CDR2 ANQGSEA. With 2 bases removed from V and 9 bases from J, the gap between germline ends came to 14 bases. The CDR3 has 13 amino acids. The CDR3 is CSVEPQGKIEQFF. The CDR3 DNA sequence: TGCAGCGTTGAACCTCAGGGGAAGATTGAGCAGTTCTTC.

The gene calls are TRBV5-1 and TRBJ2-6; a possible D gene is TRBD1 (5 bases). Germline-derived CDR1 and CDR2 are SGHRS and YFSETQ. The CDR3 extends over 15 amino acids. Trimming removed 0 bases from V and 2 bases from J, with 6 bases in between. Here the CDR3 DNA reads TGCGCCAGCAGCTTGGGGACAACTGGGGCCAACGTCCTGACTTTC. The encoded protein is CASSLGTTGANVLTF.

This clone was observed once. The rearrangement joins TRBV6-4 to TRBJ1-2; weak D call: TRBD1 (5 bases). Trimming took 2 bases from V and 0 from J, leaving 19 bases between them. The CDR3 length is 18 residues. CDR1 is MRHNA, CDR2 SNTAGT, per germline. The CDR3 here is CASSDQGTRLTSNYGYTF. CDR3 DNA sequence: TGTGCCAGCAGTGACCAGGGTACGAGGCTTACTTCTAACTATGGCTACACCTTC.

CDR3 in DNA: TGTGCCAGTAGCCACTTAGCGGGGGGGCGATATGAGCAGTTCTTC. Translating it yields CASSHLAGGRYEQFF. The V call is TRBV19, the J call TRBJ2-1; 11 bases line up with TRBD2. V shed 6 bases, J shed 8 bases, and the junction held 9 bases outside the gene matches. CDR1 and CDR2 from the germline V gene are LNHDA and SQIVND (reference sequence). The CDR3 runs 15 residues.

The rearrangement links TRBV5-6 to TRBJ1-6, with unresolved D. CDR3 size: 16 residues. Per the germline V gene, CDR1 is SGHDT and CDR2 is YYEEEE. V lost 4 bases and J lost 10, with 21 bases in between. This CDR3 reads CASSHSQVWGGSPLHF. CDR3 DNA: TGTGCCAGCAGCCACTCCCAGGTCTGGGGTGGGTCACCCCTCCACTTT. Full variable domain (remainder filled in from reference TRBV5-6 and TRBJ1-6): DAGVTQSPTHLIKTRGQQVTLRCSPKSGHDTVSWYQQALGQGPQFIFQYYEEEERQRGNFPDRFSGHQFPNYSSELNVNALLLGDSALYLCASSHSQVWGGSPLHFGNGTRLTVT.

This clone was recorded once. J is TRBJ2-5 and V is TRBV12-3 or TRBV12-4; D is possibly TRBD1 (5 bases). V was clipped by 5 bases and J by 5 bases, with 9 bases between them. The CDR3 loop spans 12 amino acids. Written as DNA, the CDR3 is TGTGCCAGCAGTCCAGGGTTGGAGACCCAGTACTTC. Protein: CASSPGLETQYF.

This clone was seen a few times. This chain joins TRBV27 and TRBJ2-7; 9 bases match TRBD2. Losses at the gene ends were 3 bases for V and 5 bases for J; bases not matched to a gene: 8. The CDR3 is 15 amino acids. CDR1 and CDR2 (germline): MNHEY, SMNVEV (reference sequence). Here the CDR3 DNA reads TGTGCCAGCAGTTTTAGTAGCGGGGGTCAGGACGAGCAGTACTTC. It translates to CASSFSSGGQDEQYF.

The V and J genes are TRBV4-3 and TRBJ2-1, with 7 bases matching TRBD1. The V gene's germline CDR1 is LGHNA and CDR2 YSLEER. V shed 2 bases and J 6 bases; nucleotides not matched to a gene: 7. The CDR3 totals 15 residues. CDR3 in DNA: TGCGCCAGCAGCCAAAGGATTAGGACAGGCAATGAGCAGTTCTTC. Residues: CASSQRIRTGNEQFF.

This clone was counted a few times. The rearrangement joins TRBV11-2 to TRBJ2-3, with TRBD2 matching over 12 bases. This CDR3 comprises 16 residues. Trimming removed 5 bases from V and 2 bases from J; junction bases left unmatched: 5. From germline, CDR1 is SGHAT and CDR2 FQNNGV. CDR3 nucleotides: TGTGCCAGCAGCCCACTAGCGGGGGGATTCACAGATACGCAGTATTTT. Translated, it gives CASSPLAGGFTDTQYF.

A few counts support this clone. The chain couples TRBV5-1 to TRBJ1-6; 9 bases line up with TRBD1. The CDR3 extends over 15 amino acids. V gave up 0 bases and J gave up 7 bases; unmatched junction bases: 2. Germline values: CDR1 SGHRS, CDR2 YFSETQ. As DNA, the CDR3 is TGCGCCAGCAGCTTGGGGGACAGGGAGAATTCACCCCTCCACTTT. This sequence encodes CASSLGDRENSPLHF.

CDR3 sequence reads: CASSRQGHYEQYF. CDR3 in DNA: TGTGCCAGTAGCCGACAGGGTCACTACGAGCAGTACTTC. V is TRBV19 and J is TRBJ2-7, with 7 bases aligning to TRBD1. Germline CDR1 is LNHDA and CDR2 is SQIVND (reference sequence). The V and J ends lost 6 bases and 3 bases, in that order; junction bases with no gene match: 5. There are 13 residues in the CDR3.

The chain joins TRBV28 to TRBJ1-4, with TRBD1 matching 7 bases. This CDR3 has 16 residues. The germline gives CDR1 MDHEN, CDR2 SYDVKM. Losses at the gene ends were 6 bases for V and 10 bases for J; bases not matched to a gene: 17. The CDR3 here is CASRGEATGRLGKLFF. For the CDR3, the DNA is TGTGCCAGCAGGGGTGAAGCGACAGGGAGGTTAGGAAAACTGTTTTTT.

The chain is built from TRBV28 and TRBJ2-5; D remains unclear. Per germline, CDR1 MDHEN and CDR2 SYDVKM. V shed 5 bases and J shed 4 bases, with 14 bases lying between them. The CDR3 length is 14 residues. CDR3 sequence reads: CASSTDSKPETQYF. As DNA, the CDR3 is TGTGCCAGCAGTACCGACTCCAAGCCAGAGACCCAGTACTTC. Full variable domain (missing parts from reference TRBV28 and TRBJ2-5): DVKVTQSSRYLVKRTGEKVFLECVQDMDHENMFWYRQDPGLGLRLIYFSYDVKMKEKGDIPEGYSVSREKKERFSLILESASTNQTSMYLCASSTDSKPETQYFGPGTRLLVL.